A single T cell receptor beta chain is shown here with its context. This table comes from immunoSEQ multiplex PCR, and its TCRdb copy is limited to in-frame clones, with some not included. The sample has tens of thousands of clones, more than 75% seen once. This specimen belongs to a study of blood T cell repertoires in COVID-19. Germline CDR1 SGHDN, CDR2 FVKESK. The ends were cut back, 0 bases at V and 8 bases at J, with 9 bases in the middle. The CDR3 loop spans 13 amino acids. The TCR was taken from a man aged 55 to 70 with COVID-19, enrolled during active disease. Sequenced: peripheral blood. This chain connects TRBV14 to TRBJ2-3; TRBD2 might be the D (5 bases). For the CDR3, the DNA is TGTGCCAGCAGCCAAGATCTTGCGGGTACGCAGTATTTT. Protein: CASSQDLAGTQYF.